This T cell receptor (beta chain) originates from a study of early T cells in non-severe SARS-CoV-2 infection. Study details: Bulk RNA from unsorted whole blood was sequenced; chains were unpaired.

Researchers attached unique molecular identifiers to individual cDNA molecules. Each CDR3 protein is one row after TCRdb ran MiXCR on the 5' RACE reads. The table includes under 70,000 distinct CDR3 sequences, approximately 10% detected once. Study outcomes and limitations: Matching with VDJdb favored anti-spike CD8 responses (missing private and CD4 specificities).

About this clonotype: Its antigen is undetermined.

Trimming removed 5 bases from V and 5 bases from J; junction bases left unmatched: 9. Germline values: CDR1 SEHNR, CDR2 FQNEAQ (reference sequence). The CDR3 covers 16 residues. The gene calls are TRBV7-9 and TRBJ2-7, with 13 nucleotides matching TRBD2. The sample was whole blood. The receptor was isolated from an adult who was a healthcare worker with PCR-confirmed SARS-CoV-2 infection or an uninfected control (not recorded which). CDR3 in amino acids: CASSQLGLAGVHEQYF. CDR3 nucleotide sequence: TGTGCCAGCAGCCAACTTGGACTAGCGGGAGTCCACGAGCAGTACTTC.